A single sample gave rise to the 2 T cell receptor beta chains below, sequenced in a study of shared clonotypes between healthy human individuals. Sequencing was performed with immunoSEQ multiplex PCR; in TCRdb, only in-frame clones are kept and a portion is missing. The sample has about 460,000 clones, around 77% seen once; the top ten hold approximately 12%. The specimen sequenced was PBMCs. The receptors derive from a woman aged 40 to 49 in good health. Some clones in this sample may be carry-over from other donors' samples.

This rearrangement joins TRBV27 to TRBJ2-7; maybe TRBD1 (6 bases). Germline CDR1 MNHEY, CDR2 SMNVEV (reference sequence). CDR3 length: 15 residues. V was clipped by 1 base and J by 3 bases, with 13 bases between them. The CDR3 coding sequence is TGTGCCAGCAGTTTATTTTCAGGGGCCGACTACGAGCAGTACTTC. It translates to CASSLFSGADYEQYF.

The gene calls are TRBV2 and TRBJ1-1; TRBD1 might be the D (5 bases). Trimming cost V 5 bases and J 0 bases, with 10 bases left between them. CDR1 SNHLY and CDR2 FYNNEI come from the germline V gene. This CDR3 spans 14 amino acids. The CDR3 DNA reads as TGTGCCAGCAGTACTGGGGGGATGAACACTGAAGCTTTCTTT. Its protein is CASSTGGMNTEAFF.